Listed below are T cell receptor beta chains from one sample, sequenced in a study of cytomegalovirus exposure and HLA in healthy donors. This table comes from immunoSEQ multiplex PCR, and its TCRdb copy is limited to in-frame clones, with some not included. Of some 140,000 clones in the sample, approximately 8.9% were seen once. The sequenced sample consisted of PBMCs. The receptor set was obtained from a woman aged 40 to 50 in good health and CMV-seropositive. Both conserved end residues are trimmed from each CDR3. Fields, in order: V gene, clone size, CDR3 protein. Where a row states a size, it is once, few, many or the class of an expanded clone; other rows omit it.

>TRBV19|NA
ASSTPPGQGINTEAF
>TRBV18|NA
ASSIGDTEAF
>TRBV4-2|NA
ASSQAQGGQGTGELF
>TRBV7-9|few
ASNQGDGSTGELF
>TRBV7-9|NA
ASSSEDSLLQETQY
>TRBV4-1|NA
ASSQSQAGGTNNEQF
>TRBV18|few
ASSPRGGPTEAF
>TRBV5-1|few
ASSLAGGGETQY
>TRBV15|few
ATSRGVSGFGTEAF
>TRBV5-1|NA
ASSSGTLGANVLT
>TRBV2|few
ASSASYETQY
>TRBV9|NA
ASSPRGTPGELF
>TRBV29-1|NA
SAQGTGQIIHEQY